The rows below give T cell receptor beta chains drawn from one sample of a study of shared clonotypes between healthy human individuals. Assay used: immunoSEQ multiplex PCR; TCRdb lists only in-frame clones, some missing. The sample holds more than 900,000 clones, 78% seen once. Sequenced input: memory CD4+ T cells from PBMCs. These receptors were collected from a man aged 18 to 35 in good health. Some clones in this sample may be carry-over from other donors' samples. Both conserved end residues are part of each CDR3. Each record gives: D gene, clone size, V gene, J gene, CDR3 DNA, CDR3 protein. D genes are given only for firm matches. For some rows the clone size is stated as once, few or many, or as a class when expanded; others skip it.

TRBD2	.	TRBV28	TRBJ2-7	TGTGCCAGCAGCCCTAGCGGGAGGACCATTTACGAGCAGTACTTC	CASSPSGRTIYEQYF
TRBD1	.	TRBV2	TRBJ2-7	TGTGCCAGCCGGGACAGGCCCTACGAGCAGTACTTC	CASRDRPYEQYF
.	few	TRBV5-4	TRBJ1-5	TGTGCCAGCAGCTTGTGGGGGACACAGAATCAGCCCCAGCATTTT	CASSLWGTQNQPQHF
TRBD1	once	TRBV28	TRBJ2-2	TGTGCCACCCAGACAGGGGGGGCCGGGGAGCTGTTTTTT	CATQTGGAGELFF
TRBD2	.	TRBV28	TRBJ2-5	TGTGCCAGCAGTTGGGGGGGGATAGAGACCCAGTACTTC	CASSWGGIETQYF
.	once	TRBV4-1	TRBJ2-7	TGCGCCAGCAGCCGAACAGGGCGATCAGACTACGAGCAGTACTTC	CASSRTGRSDYEQYF
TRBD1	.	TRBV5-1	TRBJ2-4	TGCGCCAGCAGCTTGGGGACAGGTTTTAGCATTCAGTACTTC	CASSLGTGFSIQYF
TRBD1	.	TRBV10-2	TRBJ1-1	TGCACCAGCATTGCCTGGAGGGGGACAGGGGGGAACACTGAAGCTTTCTTT	CTSIAWRGTGGNTEAFF
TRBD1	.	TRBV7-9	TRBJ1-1	TGTGCCAGCAGTTTACAGGGGGCCAACACTGAAGCTTTCTTT	CASSLQGANTEAFF
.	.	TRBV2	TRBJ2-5	TGTGCCAGCAGTGAAGGGGTTGGGAGGGGGCCCCATGAGACCCAGTACTTC	CASSEGVGRGPHETQYF
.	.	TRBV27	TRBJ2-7	TGTGCCAGCGCGGGGCAACTACTCTACGAGCAGTACTTC	CASAGQLLYEQYF
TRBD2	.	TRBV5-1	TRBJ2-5	TGCGCCAGCAGTGCTAGCGGCTTAAAAGAGACCCAGTACTTC	CASSASGLKETQYF
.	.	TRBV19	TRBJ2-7	TGTGCCAGTAGTCCGAGAACCGGGATCGAGTACTTC	CASSPRTGIEYF
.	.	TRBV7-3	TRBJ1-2	TGTGCCAGCAGCTTCGAAAGCAACTATGGCTACACCTTC	CASSFESNYGYTF